This T cell receptor (beta chain) was retrieved from a study of CD8 T cells in ankylosing spondylitis. Findings and limits, study-wide: Disease-linked clones were CD8+ and relatively rare in peripheral blood. Several of the motif variants were reported before in synovial fluid and blood from reactive arthritis. The study identified a TCR beta motif of 7 or 8 highly homologous variants that appeared characteristic of ankylosing spondylitis blood.

Construction of TCR beta libraries was performed using quantitative 5'-RACE with molecular barcodes. A single record per CDR3 protein comes from TCRdb applying MiXCR to the 5' RACE reads. Of 180,000 or so distinct CDR3 sequences listed, under 14% were seen once; the top ten hold 25% to 30%. The CDR3 sequence is 13 residues long. Germline V lookup: CDR1 ENHRY, CDR2 SYGVKD. Comments on this clonotype: Its antigen is unidentified. A clone one base away is much larger, so this may be a read error.

This chain joins TRBV10-3 and TRBJ2-3, with D perhaps matching TRBD1 or TRBD2 (6 bases each). Sequencing used blood, either unsorted or a sorted T cell fraction (not recorded which). The TCR sequence derives from a male donor with ankylosing spondylitis or in good health (not recorded which). CDR3 protein: CAIGGGGRDTQNF. CDR3 DNA: TGTGCCATCGGAGGAGGGGGGAGAGATACGCAGAATTTT.